Presented here are 21 T cell receptor beta chains from one specimen sequenced in a study of blood T cell repertoires in COVID-19. Produced via immunoSEQ multiplex PCR; TCRdb's table is partial and in-frame only. This sample yields roughly 180,000 clones, of which roughly 79% are seen a single time; more than 9.5% belongs to the top ten. The material sequenced was peripheral blood. The source is a woman aged 40-49 years with COVID-19, enrolled during active disease.

J is TRBJ2-1 and V is TRBV10-2; 9 positions agree with TRBD1. CDR3 length equals 13 residues. Germline CDR1 and CDR2: WSHSY and SAAADI. Trimming at V came to 10 bases and at J to 2 bases, leaving 3 bases not matched to a gene. CDR3 residues: CAIRQGAYNEQFF. CDR3 in DNA: TGCGCCATACGACAGGGGGCCTACAATGAGCAGTTCTTC.

The V and J genes are TRBV7-8 and TRBJ2-1; 10 bases are shared with TRBD2. The CDR3 runs to 12 residues. V lost 1 base and J lost 13; bases outside the gene matches: 1. The germline CDR1 and CDR2 sequences are SGHVS and FQNEAQ. CDR3 loop: CASSLGTSGQFF. The CDR3 nucleotides are TGTGCCAGCAGCTTAGGGACTAGCGGCCAGTTCTTC.

The chain couples TRBV16 to TRBJ1-2; D is uncertain. The length of the CDR3 is 13 residues. The V gene lost 3 bases and the J gene lost 4 bases, with 9 bases spanning the gap. The V gene's germline CDR1 is KGHSY and CDR2 FQNENV. The CDR3 DNA reads TGTGCCAGCAGCCAGGGCTTCGGCTATGGCTACACCTTC. This encodes CASSQGFGYGYTF.

The chain joins TRBV6-1 to TRBJ2-2; 7 bases fit TRBD1. V shed 0 bases and J 4 bases; nucleotides not matched to a gene: 2. The CDR3 runs to 15 residues. Germline V gene lookup returns CDR1 MNHNS and CDR2 SASEGT. CDR3 residues: CASSEATGITGELFF. The CDR3 DNA reads as TGTGCCAGCAGTGAAGCGACAGGGATCACCGGGGAGCTGTTTTTT.

The V and J genes are TRBV28 and TRBJ1-6; TRBD1 matches 8 bases. J gave up 6 bases and V 3 bases, and 7 bases lay outside the gene matches. The CDR3 has 16 residues. The germline V gene encodes CDR1 MDHEN and CDR2 SYDVKM. Here the CDR3 reads CASSFSGQGLNSPLHF. CDR3 DNA sequence: TGTGCCAGCAGTTTCTCCGGACAGGGACTTAATTCACCCCTCCACTTT.

This clone turned up a few times. The chain combines TRBV10-3 with TRBJ1-1, with 10 bases identical to TRBD1. This CDR3 is built from 16 residues. The germline gives CDR1 ENHRY, CDR2 SYGVKD. The J segment lost 2 bases and the V segment lost 0 bases, leaving 3 bases of the junction unmatched. CDR3 coding DNA: TGTGCCATCAGTGAGTCGGGACAGGGGTTCAACACTGAAGCTTTCTTT. Translating it yields CAISESGQGFNTEAFF.

The V call is TRBV5-8, the J call TRBJ2-1, with D tentatively TRBD2 (5 bases). Trimming took off 4 bases at V and 9 bases at J, with 17 bases between the two ends. Germline CDR1 is SGHTS and CDR2 is YDEGEE. The CDR3 runs 14 residues. CDR3 coding DNA: TGTGCCAGCAGCACCCTTACGAGGGAGTTTGAGCAGTTCTTC. Protein product: CASSTLTREFEQFF.

The chain links TRBV7-9 to TRBJ2-5; 14 bases line up with TRBD2. CDR1 and CDR2 (germline): SEHNR, FQNEAQ (reference sequence). This CDR3 has 17 residues. Losses at the gene ends were 5 bases for V and 5 bases for J; bases not matched to a gene: 10. CDR3 in DNA: TGTGCCAGCAGCCCCGGGACTAGCGGGGGCCTTCGGGAGACCCAGTACTTC. Translated: CASSPGTSGGLRETQYF.

The rearrangement joins TRBV28 to TRBJ2-1, with 7 nucleotides matching TRBD1. Germline CDR1 MDHEN, CDR2 SYDVKM. The V segment lost 4 bases and the J segment 7 bases; nucleotides outside the gene matches: 16. The CDR3 extends over 17 amino acids. CDR3 protein: CASSSRAQGQIKNEQFF. The CDR3 nucleotides read TGTGCCAGCAGTTCTAGGGCACAGGGGCAAATAAAGAATGAGCAGTTCTTC.

The V call is TRBV27, the J call TRBJ2-7; 11 nucleotides align to TRBD2. Germline V CDR1 and CDR2: MNHEY, SMNVEV (reference sequence). This CDR3 has 16 amino acids. Trimming cost V 3 bases and J 2 bases; bases outside gene matches: 6. CDR3 DNA: TGTGCCAGCAGTTTGGCCCCGGGACTAGCGGCCTACGAGCAGTACTTC. Its translation is CASSLAPGLAAYEQYF.

CDR3 nucleotide sequence: TGTGCCAGCAGCTTACGGGCCGGGGAGCTGTTTTTT. This translates into CASSLRAGELFF. V gene TRBV11-3 combines with J gene TRBJ2-2; D gene unclear. V was trimmed by 2 bases and J by 6 bases, leaving 4 bases between them. This CDR3 has 12 amino acids. Per the germline V gene, CDR1 is SGHNT and CDR2 is YENEEA.

The chain uses TRBV5-1 and TRBJ2-5; D unclear. Germline V gene sequence: CDR1 SGHRS, CDR2 YFSETQ. CDR3 length equals 11 residues. V gave up 1 base and J gave up 4 bases, with 2 bases separating them. The CDR3 here is CASSLRETQYF. DNA for the CDR3: TGCGCCAGCAGCTTGCGAGAGACCCAGTACTTC.

This chain uses TRBV4-1 with TRBJ2-7, with a possible D match to TRBD2 (5 bases). Trimming shortened V by 1 base and J by 5 bases, and 12 bases separated the two germline ends. Germline V gives CDR1 MGHRA, CDR2 YSYEKL. The CDR3 has 14 residues. The CDR3 sequence is CASSQAVLGDEQYF. DNA for the CDR3: TGCGCCAGCAGCCAAGCCGTACTAGGAGACGAGCAGTACTTC.

The chain joins TRBV19 to TRBJ2-1; maybe TRBD2 (6 bases). The V gene's germline CDR1 is LNHDA and CDR2 SQIVND (reference sequence). The CDR3 extends over 14 amino acids. The V end lost 6 bases, the J end lost 6 bases, and 15 bases lay between the germline ends. The CDR3 nucleotides are TGTGCCAGTAGCATCGGAGGGTCGGTCAATGAGCAGTTCTTC. Protein product: CASSIGGSVNEQFF.

This clone came up once. The rearrangement joins TRBV6-1 to TRBJ2-7, with D possibly TRBD1 on 5 matching bases. The CDR3 extends over 14 amino acids. CDR1 and CDR2 from the germline V gene are MNHNS and SASEGT. V lost 2 bases and J lost 0, with 8 bases in between. This CDR3 is CASSEQGGSYEQYV. Written as DNA, the CDR3 is TGTGCCAGCAGTGAACAGGGTGGCTCCTACGAGCAGTACGTC.

J is TRBJ2-1 and V is TRBV29-1, with D maybe TRBD2 (5 bases). In germline, CDR1 is SQVTM, CDR2 ANQGSEA. The V and J ends lost 3 bases and 5 bases respectively, with 14 bases between them. CDR3 size: 14 residues. The CDR3 nucleotides read TGCAGCGTTGACTCTAGCATGTATCACAATGAGCAGTTCTTC. The encoded protein is CSVDSSMYHNEQFF.

The chain is built from TRBV2 and TRBJ2-2; D uncertain. The CDR3 totals 14 residues. Trimming removed 6 bases at V and 3 bases at J, with 11 bases between. Germline V gene lookup returns CDR1 SNHLY and CDR2 FYNNEI. The CDR3 sequence is CASSHRHYTGELFF. CDR3 DNA: TGTGCCAGCAGCCACCGACACTACACCGGGGAGCTGTTTTTT.

The rearrangement links TRBV10-1 to TRBJ1-6; 7 bases are shared with TRBD1. Per germline, CDR1 WNHNN and CDR2 SYGVQD (reference sequence). The V and J ends lost 7 bases and 9 bases, in that order; junction bases with no gene match: 6. This CDR3 has 13 residues. DNA of the CDR3: TGCGCCAGCAAGGACAGGACGGGTTCACCCCTCCACTTT. Translated: CASKDRTGSPLHF.

The chain combines TRBV10-3 with TRBJ2-3; 7 bases agree with TRBD1. The CDR3 sequence is 13 residues long. Germline loops: CDR1 ENHRY, CDR2 SYGVKD. The trim removed 8 bases at V and 4 bases at J, leaving 6 bases unmatched. The CDR3 DNA reads as TGTGCCATCTTGGACAGGTTATCAGATACGCAGTATTTT. This encodes CAILDRLSDTQYF.

Worth noting for this clone: The junction does not match germline at one end; this may be a read error. This chain uses TRBV30 with TRBJ1-4; D is unclear. The CDR3 has 12 amino acids. Germline V gives CDR1 GTSNPN, CDR2 SVGIG (reference sequence). The CDR3 DNA reads TGTGCCTGGAGTGTACACCCATATGTACCGTCTTTT. Its protein product is CAWSVHPYVPSF.

This chain uses TRBV19 with TRBJ2-3; 8 bases map to TRBD2. The germline CDR1 and CDR2 sequences are LNHDA and SQIVND (reference sequence). The CDR3 is 16 residues long. The V gene end was trimmed by 8 bases and the J gene end by 0 bases; junction bases not matched to a gene: 10. The CDR3 nucleotides read TGTGCCAGTCGCTCCCCGGGGGGGACTAGCACAGATACGCAGTATTTT. It codes for CASRSPGGTSTDTQYF.